Below are 22 T cell receptor beta chains sequenced from a single sample in a study of cytomegalovirus exposure and HLA in healthy donors. The PCR contained 60 Vbeta and 13 Jbeta primers. TCRdb's table, derived via immunoSEQ multiplex PCR, lists solely in-frame clones and lacks some. The data show some 250,000 clones, with 82% seen just once and 5.4% held by the top ten. Sequencing used PBMCs. The receptors shown here come from a woman aged 40 to 50 in good health and CMV-seropositive.

This clone came up once. The chain couples TRBV2 to TRBJ2-2; TRBD1 matches at 7 bases. Trimming removed 7 bases from V and 6 bases from J; junction bases left unmatched: 8. CDR1 is SNHLY, CDR2 FYNNEI, per germline. The CDR3 extends over 14 amino acids. The CDR3 DNA reads TGTGCCAGCACGGGGACAGTCGTCGCCGGGGAGCTGTTTTTT. It encodes CASTGTVVAGELFF.

This clone was seen a few times. This chain connects TRBV25-1 to TRBJ2-1, with 9 bases aligning to TRBD1. Trimming took 8 bases from V and 6 from J; bases not matched to a gene: 5. This CDR3 region has 13 residues. The germline V gene encodes CDR1 MGHDK and CDR2 SYGVNS. CDR3 nucleotide sequence: TGTGCCAGCGGAAGGACAGGGGTCAATGAGCAGTTCTTC. Encoded protein: CASGRTGVNEQFF.

V usage is TRBV5-1 and J usage is TRBJ2-7; 11 nucleotides align to TRBD2. The CDR3 is 13 residues long. Losses at the gene ends were 0 bases for V and 10 bases for J; bases not matched to a gene: 3. Germline V gives CDR1 SGHRS, CDR2 YFSETQ. CDR3 in amino acids: CASSLGTSGLQYF. The CDR3 DNA sequence: TGCGCCAGCAGCTTGGGGACTAGCGGGCTTCAGTACTTC.

Details on this clone: One end of the junction fails to match germline, which may point to a read error. The chain couples TRBV9 to TRBJ1-2, with TRBD1 as a possible D gene (6 bases). The germline V gene has CDR1 SGDLS and CDR2 YYNGEE. CDR3 length: 13 residues. The CDR3 here is CASTRGLWYGYIF. The CDR3 DNA reads as TGTGCCAGTACCAGGGGTTTATGGTATGGCTACATCTTC. Filled out from reference TRBV9 and TRBJ1-2, the complete variable domain reads DSGVTQTPKHLITATGQRVTLRCSPRSGDLSVYWYQQSLDQGLQFLIQYYNGEERAKGNILERFSAQQFPDLHSELNLSSLELGDSALYFCASTRGLWYGYIFGSGTRLTVV.

This chain joins TRBV5-1 and TRBJ2-7, with 10 bases that match TRBD2. Germline V lookup: CDR1 SGHRS, CDR2 YFSETQ. The CDR3 is made up of 18 amino acids. Trimming removed 1 base from V and 0 bases from J; junction bases left unmatched: 10. The CDR3 DNA reads TGCGCCAGCAGCTTGTTAGCTAGCGGGGGTACGAGCTCCTACGAGCAGTACTTC. Translated: CASSLLASGGTSSYEQYF.

V and J are TRBV30 and TRBJ1-6; D ambiguous. Per germline, CDR1 GTSNPN and CDR2 SVGIG (reference sequence). The CDR3 is made up of 12 amino acids. Trimming took off 1 base at V and 10 bases at J, with 8 bases between the two ends. DNA of the CDR3: TGTGCCTGGAGTGGGAGCGGGTCACCCCTCCACTTT. It encodes CAWSGSGSPLHF. Filled out from reference TRBV30 and TRBJ1-6, the complete variable domain reads SQTIHQWPATLVQPVGSPLSLECTVEGTSNPNLYWYRQAAGRGLQLLFYSVGIGQISSEVPQNLSASRPQDRQFILSSKKLLLSDSGFYLCAWSGSGSPLHFGNGTRLTVT.

The rearrangement links TRBV14 to TRBJ2-1; 11 nucleotides match TRBD2. The CDR3 contains 17 residues. V lost 4 bases and J lost 6; bases outside the gene matches: 11. Germline-derived CDR1 and CDR2 are SGHDN and FVKESK. CDR3 in amino acids: CASSPTSGILAANEQFF. In DNA form, the CDR3 reads TGTGCCAGCAGCCCGACTAGCGGGATCTTAGCGGCCAATGAGCAGTTCTTC. The whole variable domain, remainder taken from reference TRBV14 and TRBJ2-1, is EAGVTQFPSHSVIEKGQTVTLRCDPISGHDNLYWYRRVMGKEIKFLLHFVKESKQDESGMPNNRFLAERTGGTYSTLKVQPAELEDSGVYFCASSPTSGILAANEQFFGPGTRLTVL.

The table lists this clone with a few counts. This sequence joins TRBV7-9 and TRBJ2-4; 12 bases map to TRBD1. The CDR3 is 16 residues long. V trimming: 6 bases; J trimming: 6 bases; junction bases outside the gene matches: 9. The germline CDR1 and CDR2 sequences are SEHNR and FQNEAQ (reference sequence). The CDR3 bases are TGTGCCAGCAGTTGGGGACAGGGGGCGAAGAGAAACATTCAGTACTTC. It specifies CASSWGQGAKRNIQYF.

V is TRBV19 and J is TRBJ2-7; maybe TRBD1 (6 bases). Deletions cut 5 bases from V and 0 bases from J, with 14 bases between. CDR1 is LNHDA, CDR2 SQIVND, per germline (reference sequence). The CDR3 length is 15 residues. Here the CDR3 DNA reads TGTGCCAGTAGTGGAGAGACAGGTCCCTCCTACGAGCAGTACTTC. The encoded protein is CASSGETGPSYEQYF.

This chain uses TRBV18 with TRBJ1-1; a weak D match, TRBD1 (5 bases). The CDR3 runs 15 residues. The germline gives CDR1 KGHSH, CDR2 LQKENI. Between the trimmed V and J ends, which lost 1 base and 5 bases, there was a span of 14 bases. Written as DNA, the CDR3 is TGTGCCAGCTCACCACAAGTCATGGGGGGGACTGAAGCTTTCTTT. This codes for CASSPQVMGGTEAFF.

The chain combines TRBV7-2 with TRBJ2-1, with D possibly TRBD2 on 5 matching bases. Germline values: CDR1 SGHTA, CDR2 FQGNSA. The V gene lost 4 bases and the J gene lost 7 bases, with 20 bases spanning the gap. There are 16 residues in the CDR3. The CDR3 sequence is CASSSLGLGSRNEQFF. CDR3 in DNA: TGTGCCAGCAGCTCCCTCGGCTTGGGGAGCAGGAATGAGCAGTTCTTC.

The chain uses TRBV4-3 and TRBJ2-5; 13 positions agree with TRBD2. The germline CDR1 and CDR2 sequences are LGHNA and YSLEER. The CDR3 runs 16 residues. V lost 1 base, J lost 2 bases, and 1 base stayed unmatched. DNA for the CDR3: TGCGCCAGCAGCCAAGGGACTAGCGGGGGACAAGAGACCCAGTACTTC. Its protein is CASSQGTSGGQETQYF.

This clone was detected only a few times. This sequence joins TRBV2 and TRBJ1-2, with D perhaps matching TRBD1 (6 bases). V gave up 6 bases and J gave up 4 bases, with 18 bases separating them. Per the germline V gene, CDR1 is SNHLY and CDR2 is FYNNEI. This CDR3 has 15 amino acids. In DNA, the CDR3 is TGTGCCAGCAGGTTAGGGACCCGGGACACCTATGGCTACACCTTC. Protein product: CASRLGTRDTYGYTF.

The chain couples TRBV6-5 to TRBJ2-7, with 7 positions matching TRBD2. There are 13 residues in the CDR3. Per the germline V gene, CDR1 is MNHEY and CDR2 is SVGAGI. The V and J ends lost 0 bases and 6 bases, in that order; junction bases with no gene match: 2. The CDR3 DNA follows: TGTGCCAGCAGTTACTCGAGGGAGGGCGAGCAGTACTTC. Its translation: CASSYSREGEQYF.

This clone has only a few counts. The sample holds other DNA sequences that translate to the same CDR3. The V gene is TRBV30, the J gene TRBJ2-3; TRBD1 matches at 9 bases. In germline, CDR1 is GTSNPN, CDR2 SVGIG (reference sequence). The CDR3 consists of 14 residues. V trimming: 3 bases; J trimming: 5 bases; junction bases outside the gene matches: 6. CDR3 bases: TGTGCCTGGAGAGGGGGGACAGGGAGAGATACGCAGTATTTT. It codes for CAWRGGTGRDTQYF.

The genes are TRBV6-5 and TRBJ1-5, with no clear D. The CDR3 consists of 14 residues. Trimming left V 4 bases short and J 2 bases short, with 9 bases between. The germline V gene has CDR1 MNHEY and CDR2 SVGAGI. The CDR3 reads CASSSSGGNQPQHF. DNA for the CDR3: TGTGCCAGCAGTTCATCCGGGGGCAATCAGCCCCAGCATTTT.

This clone appeared a single time. At one end, the junction sequence differs from germline, possibly due to a read error. The CDR3 bases are TGTTCCAGCAGCCGGGGGAGAACGGAAGCTTTCTTT. Translating it yields CSSSRGRTEAFF. V and J are TRBV7-9 and TRBJ1-1; TRBD1 might be the D (5 bases). Germline CDR1 SEHNR, CDR2 FQNEAQ (reference sequence). The CDR3 sequence is 12 residues long.

The V call is TRBV5-1, the J call TRBJ2-5; 7 bases agree with TRBD2. Germline CDR1 is SGHRS and CDR2 is YFSETQ. V lost 3 bases and J lost 2; bases outside the gene matches: 4. The CDR3 has 14 residues. CDR3 DNA: TGCGCCAGCAGCTACGGGGGGATTCAAGAGACCCAGTACTTC. Translation: CASSYGGIQETQYF.

The CDR3 sequence is CASSLAADSYGYTF. Here the CDR3 DNA reads TGTGCCAGCAGCTTAGCTGCCGATAGTTATGGCTACACCTTC. The chain has TRBV7-9 and TRBJ1-2; no clear D. Germline V CDR1 and CDR2: SEHNR, FQNEAQ (reference sequence). The V and J ends lost 0 bases and 5 bases respectively, with 10 bases between them. The CDR3 runs to 14 residues.

The chain couples TRBV2 to TRBJ2-1; 7 bases agree with TRBD2. The V gene end was trimmed by 2 bases and the J gene end by 4 bases; junction bases not matched to a gene: 5. The CDR3 is 15 amino acids. Per the germline V gene, CDR1 is SNHLY and CDR2 is FYNNEI. The DNA for the CDR3 is TGTGCCAGCAGTGAAAGTCTAGCGGATTACAATGAGCAGTTCTTC. Amino acids: CASSESLADYNEQFF.

This rearrangement joins TRBV6-1 to TRBJ2-3; D may be TRBD1 (5 bases). V was cut by 5 bases and J by 2 bases, with 14 bases left in between. This CDR3 spans 15 amino acids. Germline V gives CDR1 MNHNS, CDR2 SASEGT. CDR3 DNA: TGTGCCAGCAGTAATGGGGCACCACACACAGATACGCAGTATTTT. The encoded protein is CASSNGAPHTDTQYF.

This chain uses TRBV19 with TRBJ2-3; no clear D. The CDR3 totals 14 residues. Trimming shortened V by 8 bases and J by 2 bases, and 14 bases separated the two germline ends. CDR1 is LNHDA, CDR2 SQIVND, per germline (reference sequence). CDR3 sequence: CASRVDRSTDTQYF. The CDR3 DNA sequence: TGTGCCAGTCGGGTGGATAGGTCCACAGATACGCAGTATTTT. The whole variable domain, filled in from reference TRBV19 and TRBJ2-3, reads DGGITQSPKYLFRKEGQNVTLSCEQNLNHDAMYWYRQDPGQGLRLIYYSQIVNDFQKGDIAEGYSVSREKKESFPLTVTSAQKNPTAFYLCASRVDRSTDTQYFGPGTRLTVL.